The clone carrying this T cell receptor (beta chain) was observed a single time. These data come from a study of somatic mutations in cytotoxic T cells in rheumatoid arthritis. TCRdb's copy holds only in-frame clones and misses some; the assay was immunoSEQ multiplex PCR. The table records roughly 4,700 clones, 65% to 85% of them present only once. V was shortened by 3 bases and J by 1 base, with 9 bases between the two germline ends. CDR3 length equals 15 residues. CDR1 is MNHEY, CDR2 SVGAGI, per germline. The clonotype comes from a man aged 65 to 79 with rheumatoid arthritis. The genes are TRBV6-5 and TRBJ2-2; no firm D call. Sequences were obtained from CD8+ T cells sorted from blood. CDR3 region: CASSYSQWNTGELFF. The CDR3 DNA sequence: TGTGCCAGCAGTTATTCCCAATGGAACACCGGGGAGCTGTTTTTT.